These 2 T cell receptor beta chains were all obtained from the same sample, sequenced in a study of regulatory T cells in long-lasting Graves disease. Assembly of TCR beta libraries relied on iRepertoire HTBI primers together with Arm-PCR of CDR3 regions. TCRdb passed the multiplex PCR reads through MiXCR, listing each CDR3 protein once. The sample consists of about 540,000 distinct CDR3 sequences, roughly 12% of them appearing once. Time point: newly diagnosed GD, antithyroid drugs for less than 3 months. Construction of the TCR library relied on RNA isolated from PBMCs. These data were likewise used in another study, on T cells in Graves' hyperthyroidism and ophthalmopathy.

This specimen was peripheral blood mononuclear cells (PBMCs), taken at new diagnosis, from a patient treated with antithyroid drugs. The receptor set was obtained from a man aged 25-45 years with Graves disease.

This clonotype was detected a few times. The chain's CDR3 is CASQLQETQYF. The CDR3 coding sequence is TGTGCCTCACAGCTACAAGAGACCCAGTACTTC. J is TRBJ2-5 and V is TRBV28, with D unresolved. Germline V gene sequence: CDR1 MDHEN, CDR2 SYDVKM. This CDR3 has 11 residues. V lost 11 bases and J 2 bases, leaving 9 bases between the germline ends.

On this clonotype itself: A junction end diverges from the germline sequence, so it may reflect a read error. The CDR3 loop reads CASRSEGNTIYF. DNA of the CDR3: TGCGCCAGCAGGAGCGAGGGAAACACCATATATTTT. The chain recombines TRBV25-1 with TRBJ1-3; D is uncertain. CDR1 is MGHDK, CDR2 SYGVNS, per germline. The CDR3 totals 12 residues.